Presented here are 12 T cell receptor beta chains from one specimen sequenced in a study of response to subunit inactivated influenza vaccine. TCRdb reprocessed the RT-PCR reads via MiXCR and lists one record per CDR3 protein. Of some 500,000 distinct CDR3 sequences detected, 25% appear once; the ten largest clones hold around 2%. Material: CD4+ T cells sorted from PBMCs, obtained around 5 days after vaccination. The receptors derive from a man aged 50 to 60 who received an inactivated influenza vaccine.

The CDR3 reads CASSYSLNSGSGTEAFF. The CDR3 DNA is TGTGCCAGCAGTTACTCGCTAAATTCGGGGTCGGGCACTGAAGCTTTCTTT. This sequence joins TRBV6-2 or TRBV6-3 and TRBJ1-1, with D hard to call. The germline gives CDR1 MNHEY, CDR2 SVGEGT. This CDR3 has 17 amino acids. Trimming left V 0 bases short and J 4 bases short, with 18 bases between.

This clonotype was detected a few times. The chain couples TRBV12-3 or TRBV12-4 to TRBJ2-4; D not resolved. Trimming shortened V by 3 bases and J by 0 bases, and 9 bases separated the two germline ends. This CDR3 spans 15 amino acids. The CDR3 coding sequence is TGTGCCAGCAGTTTCGTCGGGCTAGCCAAAAACATTCAGTACTTC. It codes for CASSFVGLAKNIQYF.

J is TRBJ2-3 and V is TRBV5-5; D not certain. V dropped 1 base and J dropped 1 base, with 13 bases sitting between them. The CDR3 extends over 16 amino acids. Germline CDR1 is SGHKS and CDR2 is YYEKEE (reference sequence). CDR3 sequence (DNA): TGTGCCAGCAGCTTGTATGGGATCCGGGGCACAGATACGCAGTATTTT. This codes for CASSLYGIRGTDTQYF.

The sample holds a few counts of this clonotype. The chain is built from TRBV7-2 and TRBJ2-1; no clear D gene. The germline V gene encodes CDR1 SGHTA and CDR2 FQGNSA. V lost 1 base and J lost 2, with 6 bases in between. The CDR3 is made up of 14 amino acids. CDR3 amino acids: CASSLVVAYNEQFF. CDR3 sequence (DNA): TGTGCCAGCAGCTTAGTGGTGGCCTACAATGAGCAGTTCTTC.

This clonotype was detected only a few times. The DNA of the CDR3 is TGTGCCAGCACCTTGCCTGGGAGGGGAACTGAAGCTTTCTTT. Translated: CASTLPGRGTEAFF. The gene calls are TRBV12-3 or TRBV12-4 and TRBJ1-1, with D possibly being TRBD1 (5 bases). The CDR3 length is 14 residues. V was clipped by 7 bases and J by 5 bases, with 17 bases between them.

The CDR3 DNA sequence: TGTGCCAGCAGCCAGGCTATCGGGACTAGCGGGGGGGGGACAGATACGCAGTATTTT. It codes for CASSQAIGTSGGGTDTQYF. V and J are TRBV4-2 and TRBJ2-3; 16 nucleotides match TRBD2. Germline V gene data show CDR1 as LGHNA and CDR2 as YNFKEQ. This CDR3 has 19 amino acids. Trimming cost V 3 bases and J 3 bases; bases outside gene matches: 9.

The chain recombines TRBV15 with TRBJ1-4; perhaps TRBD1 as D (5 bases). CDR1 LNHNV and CDR2 YYDKDF come from the germline V gene (reference sequence). The CDR3 is 16 residues long. Trimming stripped 6 bases from V and 5 bases from J, with 19 bases between. The DNA for the CDR3 is TGTGCCACCAGAGACCGAACGGGGCTTGTCAATGAAAAACTGTTTTTT. As protein: CATRDRTGLVNEKLFF.

V gene TRBV7-9 combines with J gene TRBJ2-6, with 9 bases that match TRBD1. V shed 5 bases and J 2 bases; nucleotides not matched to a gene: 7. CDR3 length: 17 amino acids. Germline V gene data show CDR1 as SEHNR and CDR2 as FQNEAQ (reference sequence). The CDR3 DNA reads as TGTGCCAGCAGCATCCTAACAGGGGGCCCTGGGGCCAACGTCCTGACTTTC. Translation gives CASSILTGGPGANVLTF.

This clonotype has more than one count but fewer than ten. This chain connects TRBV20-1 to TRBJ2-3; 7 bases align to TRBD2. J was trimmed by 3 bases and V by 3 bases; bases with no gene match: 12. From germline, CDR1 is DFQATT and CDR2 SNEGSKA (reference sequence). There are 16 residues in the CDR3. The CDR3 bases are TGCAGTGCTAGTGGGGTTTTGGCGGGAGTTACAGATACGCAGTATTTT. Its translation: CSASGVLAGVTDTQYF.

This clonotype was found a few times. The chain uses TRBV7-2 and TRBJ1-5, with D unclear. Deletions cut 1 base from V and 4 bases from J, with 11 bases between. CDR3 length equals 15 residues. Germline lookup yields CDR1 SGHTA and CDR2 FQGNSA. The CDR3 nucleotides read TGTGCCAGCAGCTTAGTTCACAGCTTAAATCAGCCCCAGCATTTT. As protein: CASSLVHSLNQPQHF.

This clonotype was seen a few times. This chain links TRBV7-2 with TRBJ2-6; D gene unclear. The CDR3 spans 14 residues. Germline V gene lookup returns CDR1 SGHTA and CDR2 FQGNSA. Trimming took 4 bases from V and 12 from J, leaving 16 bases between them. The CDR3 sequence: CASSSGRPLPVLTF. The CDR3 nucleotides are TGTGCCAGCAGCTCTGGCCGGCCCTTACCCGTCCTGACTTTC. The whole variable domain, remainder taken from reference TRBV7-2 and TRBJ2-6, is GAGVSQSPSNKVTEKGKDVELRCDPISGHTALYWYRQSLGQGLEFLIYFQGNSAPDKSGLPSDRFSAERTGGSVSTLTIQRTQQEDSAVYLCASSSGRPLPVLTFGAGSRLTVL.

The J gene is TRBJ1-1, the V gene TRBV18; D gene unclear. The V and J ends lost 5 bases and 0 bases respectively, with 10 bases between them. Germline V lookup: CDR1 KGHSH, CDR2 LQKENI. This CDR3 has 14 residues. CDR3 in DNA: TGTGCCAGCTCAGAATCAGTCCTGAACACTGAAGCTTTCTTT. It translates to CASSESVLNTEAFF.